What follows are 12 T cell receptor beta chains derived from one specimen sequenced in a study of OX40 agonist ivuxolimab in advanced cancers. Here immunoSEQ multiplex PCR was the method, and the copy in TCRdb shows in-frame clones only, minus some. The sample has about 62,000 clones, approximately 88% seen once; the top ten hold around 0.8%. Sequences were derived from CD4+ or CD8+ T cells sorted from blood, sampled in a trial of the OX40 agonist ivuxolimab. Receptors originate from an adult with an advanced solid tumor such as melanoma, head and neck, liver or kidney cancer.

The V and J genes are TRBV5-1 and TRBJ1-1, with TRBD1 matching 11 bases. The junction had 5 bases not matched to a gene; V was cut back by 7 bases and J by 3 bases. CDR1 is SGHRS, CDR2 YFSETQ, per germline. CDR3 length: 14 residues. The DNA for the CDR3 is TGCGCCAGCGGACAGGGGGCCTCGGACACTGAAGCTTTCTTT. Its protein is CASGQGASDTEAFF.

The V and J genes are TRBV7-9 and TRBJ1-5, with TRBD1 matching over 11 bases. Germline values: CDR1 SEHNR, CDR2 FQNEAQ (reference sequence). Germline trimming cut 5 bases from V and 4 bases from J; bases unmatched to any gene: 1. CDR3 length equals 14 residues. The CDR3 DNA reads as TGTGCCAGCAGCCGGGACAGGGGGAATCAGCCCCAGCATTTT. Protein: CASSRDRGNQPQHF.

The chain uses TRBV6-6 and TRBJ1-2; D call uncertain. Trimming removed 7 bases from V and 4 bases from J, with 16 bases in between. The CDR3 extends over 14 amino acids. In germline, CDR1 is MNHNY, CDR2 SVGAGI (reference sequence). CDR3 in DNA: TGTGCCAGCACACAAACCCGGAGAAGCTATGGCTACACCTTC. As protein: CASTQTRRSYGYTF.

V and J are TRBV5-4 and TRBJ2-1; TRBD2 aligns across 11 bases. The germline V gene has CDR1 SGHNT and CDR2 YYREEE (reference sequence). This CDR3 is built from 15 residues. The trim removed 4 bases at V and 7 bases at J, leaving 7 bases unmatched. The CDR3 nucleotides read TGTGCCAGCAGCGCGGGACTAGCGGCCCTTAATGAGCAGTTCTTC. As protein: CASSAGLAALNEQFF.

This clone was counted a single time. The V and J genes are TRBV5-1 and TRBJ1-1; no clear D. CDR1 SGHRS and CDR2 YFSETQ come from the germline V gene. The CDR3 spans 17 residues. Trimming removed 0 bases at V and 5 bases at J, with 20 bases between. CDR3 residues: CASSLEGTTRRRTEAFF. CDR3 coding DNA: TGCGCCAGCAGCTTGGAGGGAACCACAAGGCGACGGACTGAAGCTTTCTTT.

The gene calls are TRBV6-1 and TRBJ1-1; no reliable D call. The germline V gene has CDR1 MNHNS and CDR2 SASEGT. V was shortened by 6 bases and J by 1 base, with 9 bases between the two germline ends. The CDR3 length is 13 residues. DNA for the CDR3: TGTGCCAGCAGACTCGACGGGAACACTGAAGCTTTCTTT. This sequence encodes CASRLDGNTEAFF.

This clone is medium-sized (0.01 to 0.1%). V is TRBV25-1 and J is TRBJ1-2; no clear D gene. The CDR3 runs to 10 residues. V lost 4 bases, J lost 6 bases, and 3 bases lay in between. The germline gives CDR1 MGHDK, CDR2 SYGVNS. The CDR3 DNA follows: TGTGCCAGCAGTGCCCATGGCTACACCTTC. This encodes CASSAHGYTF.

The table lists this clone with a count of one. This sequence joins TRBV5-1 and TRBJ2-2, with D possibly TRBD2 on 5 matching bases. Trimming removed 3 bases at V and 1 base at J, with 10 bases between. Germline-derived CDR1 and CDR2 are SGHRS and YFSETQ. CDR3 length equals 15 residues. As DNA, the CDR3 is TGCGCCAGCAGCTCGCGGGCTGAGAACACCGGGGAGCTGTTTTTT. Translating gives CASSSRAENTGELFF. Drawing the rest from reference TRBV5-1 and TRBJ2-2, the complete variable domain is KAGVTQTPRYLIKTRGQQVTLSCSPISGHRSVSWYQQTPGQGLQFLFEYFSETQRNKGNFPGRFSGRQFSNSRSEMNVSTLELGDSALYLCASSSRAENTGELFFGEGSRLTVL.

The chain couples TRBV11-3 to TRBJ2-1, with D possibly matching TRBD1 (5 bases). The CDR3 loop spans 15 amino acids. The V gene's germline CDR1 is SGHNT and CDR2 YENEEA. Trimming pared 1 base from V and 9 bases from J, leaving 16 bases between. The CDR3 protein is CASSLGGPTLGEQFF. The CDR3 DNA reads as TGTGCCAGCAGCTTAGGGGGCCCCACTCTGGGTGAGCAGTTCTTC.

The chain uses TRBV7-3 and TRBJ2-5, with D perhaps TRBD1 (5 bases). Deletions cut 5 bases from V and 4 bases from J, with 11 bases between. The CDR3 is 13 amino acids. From germline, CDR1 is SGHTA and CDR2 FQGTGA. CDR3 coding DNA: TGTGCCAGCAGCAGTGGAAGGGGAGAGACCCAGTACTTC. Translating gives CASSSGRGETQYF.

The chain has TRBV28 and TRBJ1-2; no clear D gene. The V and J ends lost 6 bases and 2 bases respectively, with 13 bases between them. In germline, CDR1 is MDHEN, CDR2 SYDVKM. This CDR3 has 14 amino acids. The CDR3 nucleotides are TGTGCCAGCAGCCCTACAGTGCCCAACTATGGCTACACCTTC. It yields the protein CASSPTVPNYGYTF.

The chain has TRBV5-6 and TRBJ2-7, with D possibly TRBD1 on 6 matching bases. The germline V and J ends were trimmed by 1 base and 5 bases, with 16 bases remaining between them. Germline V gives CDR1 SGHDT, CDR2 YYEEEE. CDR3 length: 15 amino acids. Here the CDR3 DNA reads TGTGCCAGCAGCTTGTGGGCAGGGGTGAAAAACGAGCAGTACTTC. Its protein is CASSLWAGVKNEQYF.